This passage covers 6 T cell receptor beta chains from one sample sequenced in a study of cytomegalovirus exposure and HLA in healthy donors. The primer mix had 60 Vbeta and 13 Jbeta primers. The protocol was immunoSEQ multiplex PCR, while the TCRdb copy is restricted to in-frame clones and leaves out a portion. Here the sample spans around 170,000 clones, around 77% being singletons. The sequencing sample was made of PBMCs. All receptors come from a woman younger than 45 in good health and CMV-seronegative.

The chain combines TRBV9 with TRBJ1-4, with TRBD1 as a possible D gene (6 bases). Germline-derived CDR1 and CDR2 are SGDLS and YYNGEE. The CDR3 is 14 amino acids. Trimming pared 4 bases from V and 2 bases from J, leaving 9 bases between. The CDR3 here is CASSIQGTNEKLFF. The CDR3 bases are TGTGCCAGCAGCATACAGGGCACTAATGAAAAACTGTTTTTT.

The rearrangement joins TRBV7-6 to TRBJ2-1; the match to TRBD2 covers 10 bases. Per the germline V gene, CDR1 is SGHVS and CDR2 is FNYEAQ. The CDR3 is 17 residues long. Germline trimming cut 1 base from V and 7 bases from J; bases unmatched to any gene: 10. The CDR3 coding sequence is TGTGCCAGCAGCTTAGGCCCCCCTAGCGGGGGACAGAATGAGCAGTTCTTC. Translated: CASSLGPPSGGQNEQFF.

V is TRBV5-1 and J is TRBJ2-3; tentative D call: TRBD2 (6 bases). This CDR3 has 16 residues. Germline lookup yields CDR1 SGHRS and CDR2 YFSETQ. Deletions cut 1 base from V and 4 bases from J, with 16 bases between. The CDR3 sequence is CASSLSSRGVSDTQYF. The DNA for the CDR3 is TGCGCCAGCAGCTTGAGTTCGCGGGGTGTGTCAGATACGCAGTATTTT.

Only one count was recorded for this clone. This chain connects TRBV5-6 to TRBJ2-7, with TRBD1 matching over 10 bases. V dropped 2 bases and J dropped 3; count of bases not matched to a gene: 5. From germline, CDR1 is SGHDT and CDR2 YYEEEE. This CDR3 spans 15 amino acids. The CDR3 is CASSFSGTGVYEQYF. In DNA form, the CDR3 reads TGTGCCAGCAGCTTTTCCGGGACAGGGGTCTACGAGCAGTACTTC.

A note on this clone: Here the CDR3 omits its conserved ending phenylalanine or tryptophan, so a read error is the likely source. The chain recombines TRBV29-1 with TRBJ1-1; the match to TRBD1 covers 7 bases. CDR3 length: 15 amino acids. Germline CDR1 is SQVTM and CDR2 is ANQGSEA. J gave up 5 bases and V 4 bases, and 13 bases lay outside the gene matches. The CDR3 coding sequence is TGCAGCGTTGGCTTACAGGCAGGGGGATGGACTGAAGCTTTCCTT. It encodes CSVGLQAGGWTEAFL.

Points on this clone: Other nucleotide sequences from this sample produce the same CDR3. The chain carries TRBV7-9 and TRBJ1-1, with D tentatively TRBD1 (6 bases). The germline V gene has CDR1 SEHNR and CDR2 FQNEAQ (reference sequence). The CDR3 sequence is 14 residues long. V was pared by 1 base and J by 1 base, with 7 bases between. For the CDR3, the DNA is TGTGCCAGCAGCTTAGTAGGGGGGAACACTGAAGCTTTCTTT. Encoded protein: CASSLVGGNTEAFF.